The source of this T cell receptor (beta chain) is a study of beta chain features in type 1 diabetes. Study-wide background: All samples together contributed around 100,000,000 sorted cells for examination. Regarding the study as a whole: Moderate but significant shortening of TCRB CDR3s was recorded in all four CD4+ subsets from Type 1 diabetes patients.

Details on this clone: Antigen: not known.

TCRB transcripts that were expressed got sequenced, as all of the isolated RNA had been reverse transcribed. The repertoire was sequenced with immunoSEQ multiplex PCR; TCRdb's copy has only in-frame clones and lacks some. The sample gives roughly 400,000 clones, around 10% of which show up once; over 0.45% is in the top ten. The V and J ends lost 5 bases and 0 bases, in that order; junction bases with no gene match: 10. Germline V lookup: CDR1 SGHAT, CDR2 FQDESV (reference sequence). The CDR3 is made up of 16 amino acids. Sequenced material: central memory CD4+ T cells from blood. The receptor was isolated from a man under 40 with type 1 diabetes. The chain couples TRBV11-1 to TRBJ2-7, with 7 bases matching TRBD2. CDR3 sequence (DNA): TGTGCCAGCAGCCGCACCCCTAGCGGAAGCTCCTACGAGCAGTACTTC. It encodes CASSRTPSGSSYEQYF.